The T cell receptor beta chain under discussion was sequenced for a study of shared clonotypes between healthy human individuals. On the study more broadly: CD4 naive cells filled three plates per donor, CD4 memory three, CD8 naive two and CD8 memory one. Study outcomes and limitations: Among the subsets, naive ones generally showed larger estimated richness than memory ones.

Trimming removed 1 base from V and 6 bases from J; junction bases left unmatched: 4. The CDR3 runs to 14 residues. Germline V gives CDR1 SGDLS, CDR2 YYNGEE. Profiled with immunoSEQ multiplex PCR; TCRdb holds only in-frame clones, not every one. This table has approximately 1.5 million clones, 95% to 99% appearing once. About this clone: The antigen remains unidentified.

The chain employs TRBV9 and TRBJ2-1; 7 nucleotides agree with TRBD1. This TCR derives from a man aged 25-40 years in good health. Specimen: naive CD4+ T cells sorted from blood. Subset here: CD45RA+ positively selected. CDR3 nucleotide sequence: TGTGCCAGCAGCGTATCTGGACAGGTCAATGAGCAGTTCTTC. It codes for CASSVSGQVNEQFF.